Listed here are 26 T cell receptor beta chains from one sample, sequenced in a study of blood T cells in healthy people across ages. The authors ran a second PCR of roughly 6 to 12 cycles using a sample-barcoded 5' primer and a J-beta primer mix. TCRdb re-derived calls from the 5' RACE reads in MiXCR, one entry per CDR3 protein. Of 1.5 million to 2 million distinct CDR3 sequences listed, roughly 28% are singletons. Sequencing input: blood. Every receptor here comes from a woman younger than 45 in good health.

The CDR3 DNA reads as TGCAGTGCTAGACCCCCGACAGCTGGATCACCAGGCGGCATTCAGTACTTC. As protein: CSARPPTAGSPGGIQYF. The chain links TRBV20-1 to TRBJ2-4, with a possible D match to TRBD1 (5 bases). The CDR3 is made up of 17 amino acids. Germline CDR1 DFQATT, CDR2 SNEGSKA (reference sequence). The ends were cut back, 2 bases at V and 9 bases at J, with 26 bases in the middle.

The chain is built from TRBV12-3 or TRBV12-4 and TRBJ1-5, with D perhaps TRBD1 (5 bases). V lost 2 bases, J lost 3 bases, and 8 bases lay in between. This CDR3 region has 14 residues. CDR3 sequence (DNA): TGTGCCAGCAGTTTACAGGGACTCAATCAGCCCCAGCATTTT. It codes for CASSLQGLNQPQHF.

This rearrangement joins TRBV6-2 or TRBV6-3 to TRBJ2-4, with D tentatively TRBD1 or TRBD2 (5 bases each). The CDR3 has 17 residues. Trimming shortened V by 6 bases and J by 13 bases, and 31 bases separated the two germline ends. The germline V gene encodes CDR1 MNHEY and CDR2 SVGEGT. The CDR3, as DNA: TGTGCCAGCAGCTCTTTCACCGAAGAAGACAGCACGAGGGAGCAGTACTTC. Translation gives CASSSFTEEDSTREQYF.

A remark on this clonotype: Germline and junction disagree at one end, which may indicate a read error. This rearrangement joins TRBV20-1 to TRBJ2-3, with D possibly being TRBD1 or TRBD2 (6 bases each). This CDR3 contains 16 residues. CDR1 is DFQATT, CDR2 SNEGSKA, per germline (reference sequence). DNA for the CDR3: TGCAGTGCTAGAGATCCGGCAGGGGAGGTCACAGATGCGCAGTATTTT. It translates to CSARDPAGEVTDAQYF.

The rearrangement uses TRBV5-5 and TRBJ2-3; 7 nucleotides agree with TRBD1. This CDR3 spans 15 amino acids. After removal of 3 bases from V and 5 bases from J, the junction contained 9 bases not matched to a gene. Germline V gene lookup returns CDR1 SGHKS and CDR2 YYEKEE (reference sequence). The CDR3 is CASSWEQGPGDTQYF. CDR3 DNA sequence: TGTGCCAGCAGCTGGGAACAGGGGCCGGGAGATACGCAGTATTTT.

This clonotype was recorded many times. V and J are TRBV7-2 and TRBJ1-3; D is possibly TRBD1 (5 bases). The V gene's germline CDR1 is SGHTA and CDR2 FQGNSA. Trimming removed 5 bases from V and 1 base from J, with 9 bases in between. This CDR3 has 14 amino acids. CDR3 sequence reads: CASSPGGSGNTIYF. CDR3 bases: TGTGCCAGCAGCCCTGGGGGGTCTGGAAACACCATATATTTT.

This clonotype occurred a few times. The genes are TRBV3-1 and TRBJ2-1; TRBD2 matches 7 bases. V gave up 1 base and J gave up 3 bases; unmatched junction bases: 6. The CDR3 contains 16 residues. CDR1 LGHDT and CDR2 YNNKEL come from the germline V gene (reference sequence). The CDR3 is CASSQALQRDYNEQFF. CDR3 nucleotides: TGTGCCAGCAGCCAAGCTCTCCAGCGGGACTACAATGAGCAGTTCTTC.

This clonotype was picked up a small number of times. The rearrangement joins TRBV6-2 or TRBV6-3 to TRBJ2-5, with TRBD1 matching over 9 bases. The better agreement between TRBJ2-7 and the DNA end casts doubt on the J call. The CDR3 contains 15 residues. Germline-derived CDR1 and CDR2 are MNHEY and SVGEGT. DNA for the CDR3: TGTGCCAGCAGTAAACAACAGGGGGCGAGGAACGAGCAGTACTTC. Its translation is CASSKQQGARNEQYF.

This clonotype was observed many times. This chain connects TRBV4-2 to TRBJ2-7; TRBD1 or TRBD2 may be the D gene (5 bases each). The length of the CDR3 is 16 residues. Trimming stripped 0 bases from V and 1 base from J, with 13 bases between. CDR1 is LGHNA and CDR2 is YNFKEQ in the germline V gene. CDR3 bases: TGTGCCAGCAGCCAAGATCTTGGGGACCTATCCTACGAGCAGTACTTC. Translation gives CASSQDLGDLSYEQYF.

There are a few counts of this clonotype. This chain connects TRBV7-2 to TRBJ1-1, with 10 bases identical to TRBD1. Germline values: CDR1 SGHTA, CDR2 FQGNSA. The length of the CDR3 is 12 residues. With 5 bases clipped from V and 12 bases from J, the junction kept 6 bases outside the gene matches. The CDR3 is CASSLGQGKTFF. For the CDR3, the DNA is TGTGCCAGCAGCCTGGGACAGGGGAAAACTTTCTTT.

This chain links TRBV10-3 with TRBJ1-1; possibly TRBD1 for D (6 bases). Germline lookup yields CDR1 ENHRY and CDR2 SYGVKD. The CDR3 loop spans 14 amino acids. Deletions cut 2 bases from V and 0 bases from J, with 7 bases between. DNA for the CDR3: TGTGCCATCAGTGAGAGGGGGGTGAACACTGAAGCTTTCTTT. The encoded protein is CAISERGVNTEAFF.

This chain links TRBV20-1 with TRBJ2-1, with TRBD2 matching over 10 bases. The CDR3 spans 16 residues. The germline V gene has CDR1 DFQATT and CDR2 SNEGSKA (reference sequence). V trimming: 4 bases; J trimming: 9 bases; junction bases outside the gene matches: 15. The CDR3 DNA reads TGCAGTGCTACCCTCAGTCTAGCGGGAGAAGGCAGTGAGCAGTTCTTC. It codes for CSATLSLAGEGSEQFF.

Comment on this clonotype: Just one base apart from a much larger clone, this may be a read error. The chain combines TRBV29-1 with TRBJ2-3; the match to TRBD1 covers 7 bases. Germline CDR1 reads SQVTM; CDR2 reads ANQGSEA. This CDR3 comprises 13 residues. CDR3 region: CSVKGQYTDAQYF. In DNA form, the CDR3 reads TGCAGCGTTAAGGGACAGTACACAGATGCGCAGTATTTT.

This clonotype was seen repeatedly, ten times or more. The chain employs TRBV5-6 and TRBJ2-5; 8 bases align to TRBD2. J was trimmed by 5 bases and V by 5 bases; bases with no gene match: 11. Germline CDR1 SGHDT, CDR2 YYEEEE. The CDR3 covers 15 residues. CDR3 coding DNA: TGTGCCAGCAGTCCGAGCGGGAGATTGGGGGAGACCCAGTACTTC. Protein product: CASSPSGRLGETQYF.

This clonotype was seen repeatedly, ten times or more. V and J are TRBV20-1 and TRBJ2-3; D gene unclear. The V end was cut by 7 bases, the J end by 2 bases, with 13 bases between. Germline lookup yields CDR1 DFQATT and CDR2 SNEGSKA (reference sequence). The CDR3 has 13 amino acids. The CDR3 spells CSVKPLDTDTQYF. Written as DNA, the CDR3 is TGCAGTGTTAAGCCCTTGGACACAGATACGCAGTATTTT.

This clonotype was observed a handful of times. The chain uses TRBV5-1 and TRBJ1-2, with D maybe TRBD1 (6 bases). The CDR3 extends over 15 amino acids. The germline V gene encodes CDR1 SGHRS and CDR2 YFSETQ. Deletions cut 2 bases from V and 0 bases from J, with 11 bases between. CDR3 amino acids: CASSLGTYSNYGYTF. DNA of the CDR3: TGCGCCAGCAGCTTAGGGACATATTCTAACTATGGCTACACCTTC.

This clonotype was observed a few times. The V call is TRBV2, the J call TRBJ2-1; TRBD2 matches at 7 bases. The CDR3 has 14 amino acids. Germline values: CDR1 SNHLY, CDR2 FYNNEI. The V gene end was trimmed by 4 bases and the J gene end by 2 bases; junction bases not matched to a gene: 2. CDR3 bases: TGTGCCAGCAGTGTGCGGGAGACCTACAATGAGCAGTTCTTC. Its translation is CASSVRETYNEQFF.

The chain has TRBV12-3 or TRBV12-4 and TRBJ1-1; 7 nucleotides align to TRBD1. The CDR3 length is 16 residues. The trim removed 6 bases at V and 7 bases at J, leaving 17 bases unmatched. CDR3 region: CASSRSGRGTLVEAFF. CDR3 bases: TGTGCCAGCAGCAGGTCGGGCAGGGGGACCTTAGTTGAAGCTTTCTTT.

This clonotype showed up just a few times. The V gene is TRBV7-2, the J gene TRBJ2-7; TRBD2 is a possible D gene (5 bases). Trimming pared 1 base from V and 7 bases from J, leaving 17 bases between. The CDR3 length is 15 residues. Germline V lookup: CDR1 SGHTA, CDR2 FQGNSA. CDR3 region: CASSLVSQTWEEQYF. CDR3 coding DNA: TGTGCCAGCAGCTTAGTTAGCCAAACCTGGGAGGAGCAGTACTTC. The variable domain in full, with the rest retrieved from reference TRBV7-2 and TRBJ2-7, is GAGVSQSPSNKVTEKGKDVELRCDPISGHTALYWYRQSLGQGLEFLIYFQGNSAPDKSGLPSDRFSAERTGGSVSTLTIQRTQQEDSAVYLCASSLVSQTWEEQYFGPGTRLTVT.

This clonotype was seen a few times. In DNA, the CDR3 is TGTGCCAGCAGTGGGGCGGGGACGGAAGGTGAGCAGTTCTTC. This sequence encodes CASSGAGTEGEQFF. The chain is built from TRBV6-5 and TRBJ2-1, with D possibly TRBD2 on 6 matching bases. This CDR3 comprises 14 residues. The V gene's germline CDR1 is MNHEY and CDR2 SVGAGI. The ends were cut back, 5 bases at V and 9 bases at J, with 17 bases in the middle.

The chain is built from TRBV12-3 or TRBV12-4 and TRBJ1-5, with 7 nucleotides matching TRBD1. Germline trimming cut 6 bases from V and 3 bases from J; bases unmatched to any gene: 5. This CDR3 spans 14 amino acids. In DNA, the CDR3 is TGTGCCAGCAGCTCGACAGGGTACAATCAGCCCCAGCATTTT. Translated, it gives CASSSTGYNQPQHF.

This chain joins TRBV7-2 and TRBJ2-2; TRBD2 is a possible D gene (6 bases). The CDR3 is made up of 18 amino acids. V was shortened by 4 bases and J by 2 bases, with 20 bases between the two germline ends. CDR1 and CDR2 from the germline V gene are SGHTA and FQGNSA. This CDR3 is CASSYSDYFPPNTGELFF. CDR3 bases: TGTGCCAGCAGCTATTCGGACTATTTCCCACCAAACACCGGGGAGCTGTTTTTT.

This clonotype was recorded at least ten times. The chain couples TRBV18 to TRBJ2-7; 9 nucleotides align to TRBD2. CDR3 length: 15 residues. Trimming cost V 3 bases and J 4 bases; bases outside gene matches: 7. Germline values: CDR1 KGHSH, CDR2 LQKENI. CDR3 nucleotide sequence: TGTGCCAGCTCACCCGGGGAGCGGGAGGCATACGAGCAGTACTTC. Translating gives CASSPGEREAYEQYF.

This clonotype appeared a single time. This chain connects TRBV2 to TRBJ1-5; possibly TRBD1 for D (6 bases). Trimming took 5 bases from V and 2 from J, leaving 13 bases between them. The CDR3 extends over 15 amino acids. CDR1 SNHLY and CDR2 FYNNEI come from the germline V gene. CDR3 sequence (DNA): TGTGCCAGCAGTTGGGACACGGCGGGCAATCAGCCCCAGCATTTT. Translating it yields CASSWDTAGNQPQHF.

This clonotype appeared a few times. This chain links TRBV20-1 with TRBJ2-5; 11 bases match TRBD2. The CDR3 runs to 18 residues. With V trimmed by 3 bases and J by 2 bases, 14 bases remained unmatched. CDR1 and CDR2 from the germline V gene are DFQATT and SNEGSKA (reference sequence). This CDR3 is CSASKLAGGPFRQETQYF. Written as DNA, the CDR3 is TGCAGTGCTAGCAAATTAGCGGGAGGGCCGTTCCGGCAAGAGACCCAGTACTTC.

This CDR3 reads CASSFTSGTRDEQFF. The CDR3 DNA sequence: TGTGCCAGCAGTTTCACCTCCGGGACTAGGGACGAGCAGTTCTTC. The rearrangement joins TRBV12-3 or TRBV12-4 to TRBJ2-1; the match to TRBD2 covers 8 bases. With V trimmed by 3 bases and J by 10 bases, 11 bases remained unmatched. CDR3 size: 15 residues.